This TCR beta chain was recorded in a study of cytomegalovirus exposure and HLA in healthy donors. Overall study context: From HLA-typed donors, an early data release held roughly 89 million unique TCRs.

This clone occurred once. Antigen unknown. The PCR was carried out with 60 Vbeta primers and 13 Jbeta primers. In the original processing: A later analysis counted some 87 million unique TCR beta chains, some 12 million shared. TCRdb keeps only in-frame clones here, not all; method: immunoSEQ multiplex PCR. Clonal size and the V and J genes are those of that table, whereas D and trimming came from the DNA. The profile shows 75,000 to 90,000 clones, 78% of them singletons. V trimming: 1 base; J trimming: 5 bases; junction bases outside the gene matches: 6. This CDR3 has 16 residues. CDR1 SGHTA and CDR2 FQGNSA come from the germline V gene. Study results and caveats: With later analysis, a missense DCLRE1C variant became linked to TCR beta V- and J-gene trimming.

The chain employs TRBV7-2 and TRBJ2-5, with 11 bases lining up with TRBD1. The sample consisted of PBMCs. This TCR was recovered from a man in his forties in good health and CMV-seronegative. As DNA, the CDR3 is TGTGCCAGCAGCTTAGACTGGGACAGGGGGATGGAGACCCAGTACTTC. This codes for CASSLDWDRGMETQYF.